This T cell receptor (beta chain) originates from a study of regulatory T cells in long-lasting Graves disease. The wider study: Antithyroid drugs had been given to newly diagnosed Graves' patients for under 3 months. General study results and limits: Fewer public clonotypes were shared by new patients (just under 1,000) than by persistent patients (roughly 2,500). Persistent Graves' disease cases displayed lower TCR diversity than newly diagnosed ones.

Through Arm-PCR of CDR3 regions and iRepertoire HTBI primers, TCR beta libraries were built. As originally analysed: The identification of roughly 62 TRBV and 11 to 15 TRBJ segments was made across samples. TCRdb re-called the multiplex PCR reads with MiXCR, one entry per CDR3 protein. TCRdb's processing, not the authors', yielded these V and J calls. Found here are some 250,000 distinct CDR3 sequences, roughly a fifth of them singletons; the top ten hold approximately 15%. Time point reported: newly diagnosed GD, antithyroid drugs for less than 3 months. Isolated PBMC RNA provided the starting material for the TCR library. The CDR3 covers 17 residues. In germline, CDR1 is MNHEY, CDR2 SMNVEV (reference sequence). The junction had 12 bases not matched to a gene; V was cut back by 3 bases and J by 8 bases. In its sample, this clonotype was seen many times. Its antigen is unknown.

This TCR was sampled from a female donor with Graves disease. The input for sequencing was peripheral blood mononuclear cells (PBMCs), taken at new diagnosis, from a patient treated with antithyroid drugs. This chain connects TRBV27 to TRBJ2-1, with 11 bases lining up with TRBD1. DNA of the CDR3: TGTGCCAGCAGTTTCGCTTCCGTACCGGGACAGGGGGATGAGCAGTTCTTC. It translates to CASSFASVPGQGDEQFF.